This paragraph covers one TCR beta chain sequence. The antigen is undetermined. This sample was included in a study of identical twins. The V and J ends lost 3 bases and 15 bases, in that order; junction bases with no gene match: 9. Germline V lookup: CDR1 SGHDT, CDR2 YYEEEE. There are 12 residues in the CDR3. Study-wide points: Out-of-frame alpha sequences common to twins exhibited a surplus of low generation probability. Partly confounded zero-insertion analyses could result from invariant MAIT and iNKT cells. The more abundant beta clonotypes in cord blood had fewer insertions, and memory repertoires did not show this. A cross-sectional statistical analysis, not follow-up of the same donors, supported the conclusions.

TCRdb fed the 5' RACE reads into MiXCR, producing one record per CDR3 protein. The data hold 350,000 to 450,000 distinct CDR3 sequences, with about 18% observed a single time. The chain carries TRBV5-6 and TRBJ2-1, with TRBD2 identical over 7 bases. This TCR came from a man aged 45-65 years in good health. The sequenced sample was naive T cells sorted from blood. The CDR3 DNA follows: TGTGCCAGCAGCTGGGTGGAGCGGGACCTGTTCTTC. Amino acids: CASSWVERDLFF.